This T cell receptor beta chain was found in a study of spatial heterogeneity in lung cancer. This clonotype occurred many times. Indicated time point: sample taken at primary tumor resection. Whole RNA, which was extracted from tumor, nontumor lung tissue or frozen PBMC, was sequenced without any cell sorting. The CDR3 length is 12 residues. Germline V CDR1 and CDR2: DFQATT, SNEGSKA (reference sequence). V shed 6 bases and J shed 5 bases, with 13 bases lying between them. Each CDR3 protein is one row after TCRdb ran MiXCR on the 5' RACE reads. The repertoire holds roughly 23,000 distinct CDR3 sequences, with approximately 4.7% as singletons.

The chain combines TRBV20-1 with TRBJ1-2, with D unresolved. The sequence came from a male donor with early-stage non-small cell lung cancer. This specimen consisted of PBMCs, obtained at surgery. Written as DNA, the CDR3 is TGCAGTGCCCATACCACGGTTTATGGCTACACCTTC. Translating gives CSAHTTVYGYTF.